The entry below gives a single T cell receptor beta chain sequence along with its context. The identical CDR3 is also encoded by other nucleotide sequences in the sample. Method: immunoSEQ multiplex PCR; TCRdb's copy keeps in-frame clones and lacks some. The sample lists some 2.4 million clones, approximately 93% occurring once. This entry comes from a study of shared clonotypes between healthy human individuals. Looking at the study overall: Researchers drew samples from a couple of women and a few men aged 18 to 49.

This CDR3 has 13 amino acids. V lost 1 base, J lost 7 bases, and 11 bases lay in between. Germline V gene sequence: CDR1 GTSNPN, CDR2 SVGIG (reference sequence). The sequence was collected from a man younger than 35 in good health. Some clones in this sample may be carry-over from other donors' samples. The V gene is TRBV30, the J gene TRBJ1-5; possibly TRBD1 for D (6 bases). The sample taken for sequencing was naive CD4+ T cells from PBMCs. Indicated subset: CD45RA+ positively selected. In DNA, the CDR3 is TGTGCCTGGAGTGGAGGGGGGGGCCAGCCCCAGCATTTT. Its translation is CAWSGGGGQPQHF.